Here is one T cell receptor beta chain with its context. Its antigen remains unidentified. For TCRbeta, the library was prepared with unique molecular identifiers. TCRdb re-called the PCR reads with MiXCR, one entry per CDR3 protein. The sample records about 600,000 distinct CDR3 sequences, about an eighth being singletons. The record originates from a study of T-cell reconstitution after alpha-beta-depleted transplantation in children. Findings of the study overall: Diversity and T-cell counts at one year after transplant derived mostly from new T cells.

Sequenced here: PBMCs, mostly from graft donor cells, sampled 360 days after TCRalphabeta/CD19-depleted stem cell transplant. This TCR came from a male patient under 18 who had a stem cell transplant for acute myeloid leukemia, so the T cells may come from the graft donor.

The DNA for the CDR3 is TGCAGCGGGAAGAGCGGGAGCCCCGAGCAGTTCTTC. Its protein product is CSGKSGSPEQFF. This rearrangement joins TRBV29-1 to TRBJ2-1; 8 positions match TRBD2. Trimming took 7 bases from V and 10 from J; bases not matched to a gene: 9. CDR1 and CDR2 (germline): SQVTM, ANQGSEA. This CDR3 is built from 12 residues.